The 10 T cell receptor beta chains given below trace back to one sample, sequenced in a study of graft-versus-host responses after intestinal transplantation. Antigens for these TCRs are unknown. Assay used: immunoSEQ multiplex PCR; TCRdb lists only in-frame clones, some missing. The sample carries some 84,000 clones, around 83% recorded once. The material was unstimulated CD4+ T cells sorted from spleen or lymph node cells, obtained before intestinal transplant. The receptors come from a human donor who received an intestinal transplant.

The rearrangement uses TRBV20-1 and TRBJ2-3; D gene uncertain. Germline CDR1 and CDR2: DFQATT and SNEGSKA (reference sequence). V was cut by 7 bases and J by 2 bases, with 7 bases left in between. CDR3 length equals 11 residues. CDR3 protein: CSEELTDTQYF. In DNA, the CDR3 is TGCAGTGAGGAGCTCACAGATACGCAGTATTTT.

This clone has more than one count but fewer than ten. The rearrangement joins TRBV5-1 to TRBJ1-4; 8 positions agree with TRBD1. Losses at the gene ends were 0 bases for V and 8 bases for J; bases not matched to a gene: 9. CDR3 length equals 16 residues. In germline, CDR1 is SGHRS, CDR2 YFSETQ. CDR3 in amino acids: CASSLAPGQGNEKLFF. The CDR3 DNA follows: TGCGCCAGCAGCTTGGCCCCTGGACAGGGTAACGAAAAACTGTTTTTT. The full variable domain, rest sourced from reference TRBV5-1 and TRBJ1-4, is KAGVTQTPRYLIKTRGQQVTLSCSPISGHRSVSWYQQTPGQGLQFLFEYFSETQRNKGNFPGRFSGRQFSNSRSEMNVSTLELGDSALYLCASSLAPGQGNEKLFFGSGTQLSVL.

This chain joins TRBV9 and TRBJ2-3; 9 bases align to TRBD2. After removal of 1 base from V and 1 base from J, the junction contained 13 bases not matched to a gene. This CDR3 region has 19 residues. Germline CDR1 is SGDLS and CDR2 is YYNGEE. CDR3: CASSVRPNSREGGTDTQYF. CDR3 nucleotides: TGTGCCAGCAGCGTACGTCCTAACTCGCGGGAGGGAGGCACAGATACGCAGTATTTT.

The J gene is TRBJ2-3, the V gene TRBV5-5; a weak D match, TRBD1 (6 bases). The V gene's germline CDR1 is SGHKS and CDR2 YYEKEE (reference sequence). The CDR3 length is 15 residues. Trimming shortened V by 1 base and J by 2 bases, and 11 bases separated the two germline ends. DNA of the CDR3: TGTGCCAGCAGCTTGACAGGGACCCTCACAGATACGCAGTATTTT. Its protein is CASSLTGTLTDTQYF.

The genes are TRBV10-1 and TRBJ2-7; 9 nucleotides match TRBD2. This CDR3 is 15 amino acids long. The junction had 8 bases not matched to a gene; V was cut back by 4 bases and J by 4 bases. Germline V lookup: CDR1 WNHNN, CDR2 SYGVQD (reference sequence). As DNA, the CDR3 is TGCGCCAGCAGTGTTCTAGCGGGGCCCCTATACGAGCAGTACTTC. It encodes CASSVLAGPLYEQYF.

The chain uses TRBV2 and TRBJ2-5, with 8 bases that match TRBD1. The germline V gene encodes CDR1 SNHLY and CDR2 FYNNEI. The CDR3 sequence is 15 residues long. V trimming: 7 bases; J trimming: 5 bases; junction bases outside the gene matches: 12. DNA of the CDR3: TGTGCCAGCAATTGGGAGCAGGGGGCGGGGGAGACCCAGTACTTC. It is translated as CASNWEQGAGETQYF. The variable domain in full, completed from reference TRBV2 and TRBJ2-5, reads EPEVTQTPSHQVTQMGQEVILRCVPISNHLYFYWYRQILGQKVEFLVSFYNNEISEKSEIFDDQFSVERPDGSNFTLKIRSTKLEDSAMYFCASNWEQGAGETQYFGPGTRLLVL.

The chain recombines TRBV28 with TRBJ2-2, with D maybe TRBD1 (6 bases). Germline loops: CDR1 MDHEN, CDR2 SYDVKM. V gave up 5 bases and J gave up 7 bases, with 20 bases separating them. CDR3 length equals 16 residues. Here the CDR3 reads CASSPPPGARGGELFF. In nucleotides, the CDR3 is TGTGCCAGCAGTCCGCCTCCAGGGGCCAGGGGCGGGGAGCTGTTTTTT.

The chain carries TRBV28 and TRBJ2-1, with D maybe TRBD1 (6 bases). CDR1 is MDHEN, CDR2 SYDVKM, per germline. The CDR3 runs to 14 residues. V was shortened by 5 bases and J by 8 bases, with 16 bases between the two germline ends. In DNA form, the CDR3 reads TGTGCCAGCAGTCGGACAGTTCGATCCCATGAGCAGTTCTTC. Translating gives CASSRTVRSHEQFF.

V gene TRBV5-1 combines with J gene TRBJ2-7; TRBD2 matches at 15 bases. Germline V gives CDR1 SGHRS, CDR2 YFSETQ. The CDR3 is 16 amino acids. J lost 6 bases, V lost 4 bases, and 8 bases had no gene match. CDR3 bases: TGCGCCAGCAGCCACGGACTAGCGGGGGGGCCAGCCGAGCAGTACTTC. Translation gives CASSHGLAGGPAEQYF.

The genes are TRBV14 and TRBJ2-5; 11 bases match TRBD2. Per germline, CDR1 SGHDN and CDR2 FVKESK. The junction had 5 bases not matched to a gene; V was cut back by 1 base and J by 7 bases. The CDR3 loop spans 15 amino acids. CDR3 amino acids: CASSQVAGGLGTQYF. In DNA, the CDR3 is TGTGCCAGCAGCCAAGTAGCGGGGGGGCTTGGGACCCAGTACTTC.